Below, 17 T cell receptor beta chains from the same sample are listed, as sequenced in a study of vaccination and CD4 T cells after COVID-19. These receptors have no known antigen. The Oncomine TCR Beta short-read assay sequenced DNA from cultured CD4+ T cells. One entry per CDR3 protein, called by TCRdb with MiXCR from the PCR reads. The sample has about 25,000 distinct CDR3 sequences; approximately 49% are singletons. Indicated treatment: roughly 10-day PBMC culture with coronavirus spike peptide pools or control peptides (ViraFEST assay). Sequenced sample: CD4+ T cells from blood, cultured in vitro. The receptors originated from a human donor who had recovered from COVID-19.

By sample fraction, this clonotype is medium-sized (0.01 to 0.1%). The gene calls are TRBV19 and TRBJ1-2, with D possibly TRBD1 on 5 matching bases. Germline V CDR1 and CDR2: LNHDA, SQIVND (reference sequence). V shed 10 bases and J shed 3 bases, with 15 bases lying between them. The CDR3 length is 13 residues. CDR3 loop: CATMDTGYYGYTF. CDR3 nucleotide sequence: TGTGCCACTATGGACACCGGATACTATGGCTACACCTTC.

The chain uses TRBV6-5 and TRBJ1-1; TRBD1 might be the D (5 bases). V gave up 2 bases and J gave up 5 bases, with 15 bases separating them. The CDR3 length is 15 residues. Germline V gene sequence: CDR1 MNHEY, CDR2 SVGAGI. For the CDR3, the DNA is TGTGCCAGCAGTTACGGCTGGCAGGGTAATACTGAAGCTTTCTTT. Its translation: CASSYGWQGNTEAFF.

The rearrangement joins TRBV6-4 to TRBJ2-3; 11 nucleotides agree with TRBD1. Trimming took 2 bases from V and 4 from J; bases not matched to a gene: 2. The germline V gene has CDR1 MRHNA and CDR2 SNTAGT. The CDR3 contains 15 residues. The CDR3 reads CASSDGTGGSDTQYF. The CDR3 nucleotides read TGTGCCAGCAGTGACGGGACAGGGGGATCAGATACGCAGTATTTT.

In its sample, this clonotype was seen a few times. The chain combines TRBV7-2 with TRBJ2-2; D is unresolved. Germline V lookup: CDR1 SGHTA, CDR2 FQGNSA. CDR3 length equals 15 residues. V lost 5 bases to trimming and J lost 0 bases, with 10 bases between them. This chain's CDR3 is CASSVHIANTGELFF. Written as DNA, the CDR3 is TGTGCCAGCAGCGTACATATTGCGAACACCGGGGAGCTGTTTTTT.

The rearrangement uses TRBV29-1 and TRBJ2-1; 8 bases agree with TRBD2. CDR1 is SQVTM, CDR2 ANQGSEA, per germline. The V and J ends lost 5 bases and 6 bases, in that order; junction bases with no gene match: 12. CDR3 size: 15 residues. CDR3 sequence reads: CSVTTGTRISNEQFF. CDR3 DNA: TGCAGCGTTACTACCGGGACTAGAATTTCCAATGAGCAGTTCTTC.

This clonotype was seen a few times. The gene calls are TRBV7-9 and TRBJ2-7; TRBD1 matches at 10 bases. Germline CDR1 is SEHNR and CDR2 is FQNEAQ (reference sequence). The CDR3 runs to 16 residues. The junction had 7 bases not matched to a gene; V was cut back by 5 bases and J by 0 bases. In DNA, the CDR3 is TGTGCCAGCAGCCCCTACGGGACAGGGGCCTCCTACGAGCAGTACTTC. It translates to CASSPYGTGASYEQYF.

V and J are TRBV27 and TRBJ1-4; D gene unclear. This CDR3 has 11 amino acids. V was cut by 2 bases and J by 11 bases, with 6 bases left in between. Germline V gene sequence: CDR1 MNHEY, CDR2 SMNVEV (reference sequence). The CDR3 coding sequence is TGTGCCAGCAGTTTAAACGGGAAACTGTTTTTT. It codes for CASSLNGKLFF. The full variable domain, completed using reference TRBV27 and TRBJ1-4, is EAQVTQNPRYLITVTGKKLTVTCSQNMNHEYMSWYRQDPGLGLRQIYYSMNVEVTDKGDVPEGYKVSRKEKRNFPLILESPSPNQTSLYFCASSLNGKLFFGSGTQLSVL.

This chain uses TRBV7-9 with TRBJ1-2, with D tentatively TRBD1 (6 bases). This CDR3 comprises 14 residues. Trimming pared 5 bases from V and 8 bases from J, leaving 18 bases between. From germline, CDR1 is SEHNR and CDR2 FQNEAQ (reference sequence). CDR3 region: CASSRSNSRGGYTF. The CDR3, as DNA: TGTGCCAGCAGCCGATCGAACTCCAGGGGAGGCTACACCTTC.

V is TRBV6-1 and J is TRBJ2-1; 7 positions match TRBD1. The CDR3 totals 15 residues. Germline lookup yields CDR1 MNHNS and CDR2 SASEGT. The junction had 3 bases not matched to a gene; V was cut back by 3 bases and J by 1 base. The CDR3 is CASSEGQSSYNEQFF. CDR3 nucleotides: TGTGCCAGCAGTGAGGGACAGAGTTCCTACAATGAGCAGTTCTTC.

CDR3: CSARDLGSTDTQYF. CDR3 DNA sequence: TGCAGTGCTAGAGATCTCGGGAGCACAGATACGCAGTATTTT. V usage is TRBV20-1 and J usage is TRBJ2-3; no definite D call. V dropped 0 bases and J dropped 0 bases, with 7 bases sitting between them. The CDR3 sequence is 14 residues long. Germline V gene lookup returns CDR1 DFQATT and CDR2 SNEGSKA (reference sequence).

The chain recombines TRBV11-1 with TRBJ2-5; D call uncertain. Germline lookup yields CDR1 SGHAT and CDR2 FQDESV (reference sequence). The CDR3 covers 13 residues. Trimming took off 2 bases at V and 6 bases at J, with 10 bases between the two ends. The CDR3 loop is CASSLIERQTQYF. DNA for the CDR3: TGTGCCAGCAGCTTAATCGAACGACAGACCCAGTACTTC. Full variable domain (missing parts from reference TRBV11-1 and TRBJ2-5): EAEVAQSPRYKITEKSQAVAFWCDPISGHATLYWYRQILGQGPELLVQFQDESVVDDSQLPKDRFSAERLKGVDSTLKIQPAELGDSAMYLCASSLIERQTQYFGPGTRLLVL.

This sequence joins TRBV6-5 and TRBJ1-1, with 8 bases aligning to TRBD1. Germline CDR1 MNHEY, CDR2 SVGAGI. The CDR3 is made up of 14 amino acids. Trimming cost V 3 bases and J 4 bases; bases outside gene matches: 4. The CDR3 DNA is TGTGCCAGCAGTTATGACAGGGGCCCCACTGAAGCTTTCTTT. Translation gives CASSYDRGPTEAFF.

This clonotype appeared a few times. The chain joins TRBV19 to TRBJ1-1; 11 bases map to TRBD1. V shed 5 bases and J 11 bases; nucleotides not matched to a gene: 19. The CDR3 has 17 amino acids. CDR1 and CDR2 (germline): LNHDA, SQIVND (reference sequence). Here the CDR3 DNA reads TGTGCCAGTAGTTCCCGGACAGGGGGCGCAGGATCACCATTGGCTTTCTTT. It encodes CASSSRTGGAGSPLAFF.

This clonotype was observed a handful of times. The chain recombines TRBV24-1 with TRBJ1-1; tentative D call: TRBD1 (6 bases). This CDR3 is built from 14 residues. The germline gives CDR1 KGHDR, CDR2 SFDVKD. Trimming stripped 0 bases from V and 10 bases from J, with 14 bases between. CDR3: CATSDLMGRGGAFF. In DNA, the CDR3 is TGTGCCACCAGTGATTTGATGGGAAGGGGGGGAGCTTTCTTT.

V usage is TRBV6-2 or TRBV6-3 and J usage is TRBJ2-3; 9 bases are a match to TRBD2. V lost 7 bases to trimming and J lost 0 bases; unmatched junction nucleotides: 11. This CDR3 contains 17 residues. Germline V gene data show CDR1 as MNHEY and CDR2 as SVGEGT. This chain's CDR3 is CASINRSGRRSTDTQYF. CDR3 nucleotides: TGTGCCAGCATCAACCGCAGCGGGAGGAGGAGCACAGATACGCAGTATTTT.

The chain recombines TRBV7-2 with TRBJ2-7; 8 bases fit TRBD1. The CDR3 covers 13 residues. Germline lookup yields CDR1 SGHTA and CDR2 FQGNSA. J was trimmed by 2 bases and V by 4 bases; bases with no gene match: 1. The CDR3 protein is CASSSGGPYEQYF. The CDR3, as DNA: TGTGCCAGCAGCTCAGGGGGCCCCTACGAGCAGTACTTC.

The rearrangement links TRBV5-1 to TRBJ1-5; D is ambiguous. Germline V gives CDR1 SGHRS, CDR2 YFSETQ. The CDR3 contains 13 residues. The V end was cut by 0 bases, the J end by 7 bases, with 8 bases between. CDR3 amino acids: CASSLDGSQPQHF. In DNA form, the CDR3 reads TGCGCCAGCAGCTTGGACGGGAGCCAGCCCCAGCATTTT.